This T cell receptor (beta chain) was observed in a study of blood T cells in healthy people across ages. Whole-study findings and limits: TCR beta diversity tracked closely with naive T cell percentage. Possibly confounding the expanded clonotype changes was the fact that donor CMV status was unknown.

With V trimmed by 4 bases and J by 0 bases, 11 bases remained unmatched. The CDR3 has 19 residues. Germline assignment: CDR1 MDHEN and CDR2 SYDVKM. Concerning this clonotype: The antigen is undetermined.

Sample-barcoded 5' priming and a J-beta primer mix drove a second PCR of roughly 7 to 11 cycles. TCRdb used MiXCR to reprocess the 5' RACE reads, holding one entry per CDR3 protein. The data contain 1.5 million to 2 million distinct CDR3 sequences, 30% to 40% of them singletons. This clonotype was obtained from a human donor in good health. V and J are TRBV28 and TRBJ2-3, with 12 bases aligning to TRBD2. The material sequenced was blood. CDR3 loop: CASSSRLAGGIASTDTQYF. CDR3 DNA sequence: TGTGCCAGCAGTTCCAGGCTAGCGGGGGGGATAGCTAGCACAGATACGCAGTATTTT.